Given below is one T cell receptor beta chain in context. Its antigen is currently unknown. Trimming stripped 0 bases from V and 0 bases from J, with 12 bases between. The CDR3 is made up of 17 amino acids. Germline CDR1 LGHNT, CDR2 FRNRAP. Here immunoSEQ multiplex PCR was the method, and the copy in TCRdb shows in-frame clones only, minus some. The sample has 21,000 or so clones, over 65% seen once. This entry is derived from a study of CD4 T cells in relation to SARS-CoV-2 and coronaviruses. For the study at large: PBMCs were cultured with antigen for nine to ten days before TCR beta sequencing. Negative control cultures got HIV-1 Nef peptides or no peptide.

CD4+ T cells from unexposed donors were obtained before the COVID-19 pandemic (2011-2018). Isolation of CD4+ T cells took place after nine to ten days in culture. Testing used SARS-CoV-2 S/N and four cold-coronavirus spikes on unexposed-donor CD4+ T cells, cells permitting. Some 1.9 million PBMCs per well were cultured with approximately 9.2 IU/ml IL-2. The TCR originated in a human donor in good health. V usage is TRBV12-5 and J usage is TRBJ2-1, with D unresolved. Sequencing input: CD4+ T cells from PBMCs, cultured in vitro. DNA of the CDR3: TGTGCTAGTGGTTTGGTACTGGGTACCCGCTCCTACAATGAGCAGTTCTTC. Protein: CASGLVLGTRSYNEQFF.